The 21 T cell receptor beta chains presented below share a single source sample, sequenced in a study of blood T cell repertoires in COVID-19. Sequencing used immunoSEQ multiplex PCR; TCRdb keeps in-frame clones, though not all of them. The sample yields about 150,000 clones, approximately 79% seen once. What was sequenced was peripheral blood. These receptor sequences come from a man in his fifties with active or convalescent COVID-19.

The rearrangement joins TRBV11-3 to TRBJ2-1; TRBD2 matches 9 bases. The CDR3 loop spans 16 amino acids. Germline assignment: CDR1 SGHNT and CDR2 YENEEA. The V and J ends lost 5 bases and 3 bases, in that order; junction bases with no gene match: 8. CDR3 sequence: CASSITGTSFYNEQFF. CDR3 DNA sequence: TGTGCCAGCAGCATCACCGGGACTAGCTTCTACAATGAGCAGTTCTTC.

This clone was observed once. The sample has other DNA sequences that encode this CDR3 too. The chain is built from TRBV6-5 and TRBJ2-1; 11 bases match TRBD2. Germline CDR1 and CDR2: MNHEY and SVGAGI. Unmatched junction bases numbered 1, after V lost 6 bases and J lost 3 bases. This CDR3 is built from 14 residues. This CDR3 is CASRTSGNYNEQFF. The CDR3 coding sequence is TGTGCCAGCAGGACTAGCGGGAACTACAATGAGCAGTTCTTC.

This clone has a single count. The rearrangement joins TRBV7-9 to TRBJ1-4, with TRBD1 as a possible D gene (5 bases). The CDR3 is 15 residues long. Germline loops: CDR1 SEHNR, CDR2 FQNEAQ (reference sequence). Between the trimmed V and J ends, which lost 4 bases and 7 bases, there was a span of 16 bases. CDR3 protein: CASSSTSGGGEKLFF. In DNA, the CDR3 is TGTGCCAGCAGCTCCACCTCCGGGGGGGGTGAAAAACTGTTTTTT. Combining the CDR3 with reference TRBV7-9 and TRBJ1-4 gives the whole variable domain DTGVSQNPRHKITKRGQNVTFRCDPISEHNRLYWYRQTLGQGPEFLTYFQNEAQLEKSRLLSDRFSAERPKGSFSTLEIQRTEQGDSAMYLCASSSTSGGGEKLFFGSGTQLSVL.

The chain combines TRBV2 with TRBJ1-2, with TRBD1 matching 8 bases. Trimming cost V 5 bases and J 7 bases; bases outside gene matches: 15. Germline V lookup: CDR1 SNHLY, CDR2 FYNNEI. This CDR3 is 16 amino acids long. CDR3 in DNA: TGTGCCAGCAGTCGAGTCAGAGGACAGGGCGGATCTGGCTACACCTTC. Its protein is CASSRVRGQGGSGYTF.

This clone has only one observation. This chain joins TRBV15 and TRBJ2-4; TRBD2 agrees at 7 bases. Germline CDR1 and CDR2: LNHNV and YYDKDF (reference sequence). CDR3 length equals 13 residues. The J segment lost 9 bases and the V segment lost 3 bases, leaving 5 bases of the junction unmatched. The CDR3: CATSRSSGGIQYF. DNA for the CDR3: TGTGCCACCAGCAGGTCTAGCGGCGGCATTCAGTACTTC.

This chain connects TRBV11-2 to TRBJ1-5, with TRBD1 matching over 10 bases. V lost 6 bases and J lost 2; bases outside the gene matches: 4. Germline V CDR1 and CDR2: SGHAT, FQNNGV. The CDR3 has 15 residues. CDR3 amino acids: CASSGQGVGNQPQHF. The DNA of the CDR3 is TGTGCCAGCAGTGGACAGGGGGTGGGCAATCAGCCCCAGCATTTT.

The chain couples TRBV5-6 to TRBJ1-1, with D tentatively TRBD1 (5 bases). The CDR3 extends over 17 amino acids. V was cut by 1 base and J by 0 bases, with 16 bases left in between. CDR1 and CDR2 from the germline V gene are SGHDT and YYEEEE. This chain's CDR3 is CASSLLRRGPLNTEAFF. The CDR3 nucleotides read TGTGCCAGCAGCTTGTTAAGGAGGGGCCCTCTGAACACTGAAGCTTTCTTT.

The chain joins TRBV18 to TRBJ2-5; D is perhaps TRBD2 (5 bases). The CDR3 totals 15 residues. With 2 bases removed from V and 5 bases from J, the gap between germline ends came to 15 bases. Looked up from germline, CDR1 is KGHSH and CDR2 is LQKENI. CDR3 sequence (DNA): TGTGCCAGCTCACCATCCGGCAGTTCGGGGGAGACCCAGTACTTC. Translation gives CASSPSGSSGETQYF.

This chain connects TRBV5-1 to TRBJ2-5, with D possibly TRBD1 on 5 matching bases. This CDR3 spans 12 amino acids. Trimming pared 4 bases from V and 5 bases from J, leaving 9 bases between. CDR1 SGHRS and CDR2 YFSETQ come from the germline V gene. The CDR3 region is CASSQGGETQYF. The CDR3 DNA is TGCGCCAGCAGCCAGGGTGGGGAGACCCAGTACTTC.

The chain has TRBV7-9 and TRBJ2-5; tentative D call: TRBD2 (6 bases). Trimming cost V 5 bases and J 2 bases, with 15 bases left between them. Germline V gene lookup returns CDR1 SEHNR and CDR2 FQNEAQ (reference sequence). The CDR3 length is 15 residues. Here the CDR3 reads CASSRLGAGQETQYF. In nucleotides, the CDR3 is TGTGCCAGCAGCCGACTAGGGGCTGGACAAGAGACCCAGTACTTC.

This rearrangement joins TRBV21-1 to TRBJ2-6; TRBD1 is the table's D call and was not checked against the DNA. TRBV21-1 is flagged as a pseudogene. This CDR3 has 16 residues. The CDR3 sequence: CASSKDNKVGANVLTF. CDR3 DNA sequence: TGTGCCAGCAGCAAAGACAACAAAGTCGGGGCCAACGTCCTGACTTTC.

The chain carries TRBV7-9 and TRBJ1-1; D gene ambiguous. Germline V gene lookup returns CDR1 SEHNR and CDR2 FQNEAQ (reference sequence). The ends were cut back, 2 bases at V and 0 bases at J, with 7 bases in the middle. The CDR3 has 14 residues. CDR3 region: CASSLTAMNTEAFF. The CDR3 nucleotides read TGTGCCAGCAGCTTAACAGCCATGAACACTGAAGCTTTCTTT.

The J gene is TRBJ1-1, the V gene TRBV5-1; D is unclear. From germline, CDR1 is SGHRS and CDR2 YFSETQ. V gave up 0 bases and J gave up 4 bases, with 7 bases separating them. The CDR3 extends over 13 amino acids. CDR3 in DNA: TGCGCCAGCAGCTTGGGGCCGGGCACTGAAGCTTTCTTT. It encodes CASSLGPGTEAFF.

This chain uses TRBV30 with TRBJ1-3; D is uncertain. The CDR3 extends over 12 amino acids. V lost 3 bases and J lost 0, with 3 bases in between. Germline CDR1 and CDR2: GTSNPN and SVGIG (reference sequence). The CDR3 sequence: CAWRASGNTIYF. The CDR3 DNA reads TGTGCCTGGAGGGCCTCTGGAAACACCATATATTTT.

The rearrangement links TRBV19 to TRBJ2-2; 7 nucleotides line up with TRBD1. Germline CDR1 is LNHDA and CDR2 is SQIVND (reference sequence). The CDR3 length is 14 residues. V trimming: 7 bases; J trimming: 2 bases; junction bases outside the gene matches: 4. CDR3 DNA: TGTGCCAGTAACCGGGACAGAAACACCGGGGAGCTGTTTTTT. Its translation is CASNRDRNTGELFF.

This chain connects TRBV5-1 to TRBJ2-3; D unresolved. V was shortened by 1 base and J by 0 bases, with 9 bases between the two germline ends. There are 15 residues in the CDR3. Germline V gene lookup returns CDR1 SGHRS and CDR2 YFSETQ. This CDR3 is CASSLLPQSTDTQYF. The CDR3 nucleotides read TGCGCCAGCAGCTTGCTTCCCCAGAGCACAGATACGCAGTATTTT. The variable domain in full, with the rest retrieved from reference TRBV5-1 and TRBJ2-3, is KAGVTQTPRYLIKTRGQQVTLSCSPISGHRSVSWYQQTPGQGLQFLFEYFSETQRNKGNFPGRFSGRQFSNSRSEMNVSTLELGDSALYLCASSLLPQSTDTQYFGPGTRLTVL.

V gene TRBV30 combines with J gene TRBJ2-3; the match to TRBD2 covers 7 bases. CDR1 GTSNPN and CDR2 SVGIG come from the germline V gene (reference sequence). After removal of 2 bases from V and 4 bases from J, the junction contained 9 bases not matched to a gene. The CDR3 spans 15 residues. The chain's CDR3 is CAWSLGSGAADTQYF. The CDR3 DNA is TGTGCCTGGAGTTTGGGCAGCGGGGCCGCAGATACGCAGTATTTT.

The V gene is TRBV7-9, the J gene TRBJ2-2, with a weak D call TRBD1 (6 bases). The CDR3 contains 17 residues. CDR1 and CDR2 from the germline V gene are SEHNR and FQNEAQ (reference sequence). Trimming left V 6 bases short and J 3 bases short, with 20 bases between. This CDR3 is CASRDSLLHRDTGELFF. Written as DNA, the CDR3 is TGTGCCAGCAGGGACAGCCTACTCCATCGCGACACCGGGGAGCTGTTTTTT.

As DNA, the CDR3 is TGCAGCGTTGACTGGGGCGCCTCTACGGGTACCGGGGAGCTGTTTTTT. This gives the protein CSVDWGASTGTGELFF. The chain recombines TRBV29-1 with TRBJ2-2; D is possibly TRBD1 (5 bases). Per the germline V gene, CDR1 is SQVTM and CDR2 is ANQGSEA. Trimming left V 3 bases short and J 5 bases short, with 19 bases between. There are 16 residues in the CDR3.

This clone appeared once. The V and J genes are TRBV7-8 and TRBJ2-7, with 7 bases matching TRBD2. The J segment lost 0 bases and the V segment lost 5 bases, leaving 7 bases of the junction unmatched. CDR1 is SGHVS and CDR2 is FQNEAQ in the germline V gene. The CDR3 covers 15 residues. Written as DNA, the CDR3 is TGTGCCAGCAGCCCTTGGGGGGGAGCCTCCTACGAGCAGTACTTC. Translation: CASSPWGGASYEQYF.

The rearrangement links TRBV5-1 to TRBJ2-1, with 7 positions matching TRBD1. Germline CDR1 and CDR2: SGHRS and YFSETQ. The CDR3 totals 15 residues. With V trimmed by 0 bases and J by 6 bases, 6 bases remained unmatched. This CDR3 reads CASSLADRLGNEQFF. In nucleotides, the CDR3 is TGCGCCAGCAGCTTGGCGGACAGGCTCGGCAATGAGCAGTTCTTC. The full variable domain, its missing parts supplied by reference TRBV5-1 and TRBJ2-1, is KAGVTQTPRYLIKTRGQQVTLSCSPISGHRSVSWYQQTPGQGLQFLFEYFSETQRNKGNFPGRFSGRQFSNSRSEMNVSTLELGDSALYLCASSLADRLGNEQFFGPGTRLTVL.